These 3 T cell receptor beta chains originate from one sample sequenced in a study of response to subunit inactivated influenza vaccine. TCRdb processed the RT-PCR reads anew with MiXCR; each CDR3 protein has one entry. The table has roughly 550,000 distinct CDR3 sequences, under 30% seen once. These data were also reused for a study on T cells expressing NK-cell markers. This second study says: 5'RACE template switching built TCR beta cDNA with unique molecular identifiers.

The sample here was CD4+ T cells sorted from PBMCs, taken 11 to 12 days after vaccination. The receptors originated from a man aged 45-65 years who received an inactivated influenza vaccine.

The chain couples TRBV29-1 to TRBJ2-1; 14 nucleotides agree with TRBD2. There are 13 residues in the CDR3. In germline, CDR1 is SQVTM, CDR2 ANQGSEA. The V and J ends lost 6 bases and 11 bases, in that order; junction bases with no gene match: 6. The CDR3 loop reads CSVGLAGENKQFF. CDR3 DNA sequence: TGCAGCGTGGGACTAGCGGGAGAGAATAAGCAGTTCTTC.

The chain combines TRBV5-1 with TRBJ2-3; tentative D call: TRBD1 (6 bases). The V end lost 4 bases, the J end lost 0 bases, and 21 bases lay between the germline ends. The CDR3 extends over 18 amino acids. Germline V lookup: CDR1 SGHRS, CDR2 YFSETQ. The CDR3 DNA is TGCGCCAGCAGCCCTTGGATTAGGGCAGGGGAGAGCACAGATACGCAGTATTTT. Amino acids: CASSPWIRAGESTDTQYF. The entire variable domain, with the rest obtained from reference TRBV5-1 and TRBJ2-3, is as follows: KAGVTQTPRYLIKTRGQQVTLSCSPISGHRSVSWYQQTPGQGLQFLFEYFSETQRNKGNFPGRFSGRQFSNSRSEMNVSTLELGDSALYLCASSPWIRAGESTDTQYFGPGTRLTVL.

The V gene is TRBV20-1, the J gene TRBJ2-7; 9 bases agree with TRBD1. J was trimmed by 1 base and V by 1 base; bases with no gene match: 5. CDR3 length equals 15 residues. Germline CDR1 is DFQATT and CDR2 is SNEGSKA (reference sequence). Here the CDR3 reads CSARGTGGSSYEQYF. CDR3 DNA: TGCAGTGCTAGAGGAACAGGGGGCTCATCCTACGAGCAGTACTTC.